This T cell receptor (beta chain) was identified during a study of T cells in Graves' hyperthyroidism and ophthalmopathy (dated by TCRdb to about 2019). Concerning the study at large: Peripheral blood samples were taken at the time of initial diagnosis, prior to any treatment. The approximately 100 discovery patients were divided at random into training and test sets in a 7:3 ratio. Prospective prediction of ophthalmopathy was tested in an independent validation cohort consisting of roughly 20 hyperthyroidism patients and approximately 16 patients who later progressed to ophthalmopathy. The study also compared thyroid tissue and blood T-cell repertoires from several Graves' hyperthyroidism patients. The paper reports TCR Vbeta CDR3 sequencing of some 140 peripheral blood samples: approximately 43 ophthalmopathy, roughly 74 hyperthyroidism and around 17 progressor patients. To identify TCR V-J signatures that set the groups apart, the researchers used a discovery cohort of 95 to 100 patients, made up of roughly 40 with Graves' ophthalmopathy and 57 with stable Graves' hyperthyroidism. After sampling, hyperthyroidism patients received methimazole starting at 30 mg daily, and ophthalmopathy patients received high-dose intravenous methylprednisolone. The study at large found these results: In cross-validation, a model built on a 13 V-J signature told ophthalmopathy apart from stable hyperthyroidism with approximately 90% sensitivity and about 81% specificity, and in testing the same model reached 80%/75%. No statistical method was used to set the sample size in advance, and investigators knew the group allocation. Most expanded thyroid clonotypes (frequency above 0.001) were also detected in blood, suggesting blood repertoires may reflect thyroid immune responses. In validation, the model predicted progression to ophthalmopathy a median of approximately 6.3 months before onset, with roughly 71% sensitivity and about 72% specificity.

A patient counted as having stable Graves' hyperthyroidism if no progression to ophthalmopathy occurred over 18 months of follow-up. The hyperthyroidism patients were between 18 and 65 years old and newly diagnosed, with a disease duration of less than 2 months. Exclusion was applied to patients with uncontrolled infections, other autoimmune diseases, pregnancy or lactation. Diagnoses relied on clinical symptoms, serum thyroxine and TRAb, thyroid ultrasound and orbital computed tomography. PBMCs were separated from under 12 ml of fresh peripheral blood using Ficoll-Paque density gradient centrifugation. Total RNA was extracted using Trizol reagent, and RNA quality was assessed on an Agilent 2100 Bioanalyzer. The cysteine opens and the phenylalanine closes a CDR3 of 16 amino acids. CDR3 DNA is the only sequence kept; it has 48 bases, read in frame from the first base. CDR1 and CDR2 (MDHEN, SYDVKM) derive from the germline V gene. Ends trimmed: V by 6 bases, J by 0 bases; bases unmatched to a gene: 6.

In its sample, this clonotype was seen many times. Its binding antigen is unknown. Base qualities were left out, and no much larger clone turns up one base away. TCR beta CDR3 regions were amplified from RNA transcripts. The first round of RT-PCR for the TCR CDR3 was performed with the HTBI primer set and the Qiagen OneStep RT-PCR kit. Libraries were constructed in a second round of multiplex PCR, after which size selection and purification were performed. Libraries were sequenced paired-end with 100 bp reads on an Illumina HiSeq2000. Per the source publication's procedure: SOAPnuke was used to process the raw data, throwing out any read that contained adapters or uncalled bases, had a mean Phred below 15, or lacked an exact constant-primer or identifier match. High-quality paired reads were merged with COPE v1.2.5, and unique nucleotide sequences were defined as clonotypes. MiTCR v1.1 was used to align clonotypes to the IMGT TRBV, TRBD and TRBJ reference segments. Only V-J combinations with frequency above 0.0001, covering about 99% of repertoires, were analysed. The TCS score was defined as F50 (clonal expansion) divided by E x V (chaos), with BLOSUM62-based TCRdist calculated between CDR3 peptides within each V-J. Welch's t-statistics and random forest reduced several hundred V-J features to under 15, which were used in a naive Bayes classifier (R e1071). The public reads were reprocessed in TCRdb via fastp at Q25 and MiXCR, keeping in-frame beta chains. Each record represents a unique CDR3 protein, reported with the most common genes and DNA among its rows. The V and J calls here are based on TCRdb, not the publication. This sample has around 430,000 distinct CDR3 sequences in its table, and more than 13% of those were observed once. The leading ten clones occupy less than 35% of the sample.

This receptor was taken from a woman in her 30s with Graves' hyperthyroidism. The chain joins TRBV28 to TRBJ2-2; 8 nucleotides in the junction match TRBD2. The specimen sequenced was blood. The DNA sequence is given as TGTGCCAGCAGATCCACTAGCGGCGCGAACACCGGGGAGCTGTTTTTT. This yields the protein CASRSTSGANTGELFF. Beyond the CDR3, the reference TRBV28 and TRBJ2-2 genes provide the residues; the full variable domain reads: DVKVTQSSRYLVKRTGEKVFLECVQDMDHENMFWYRQDPGLGLRLIYFSYDVKMKEKGDIPEGYSVSREKKERFSLILESASTNQTSMYLCASRSTSGANTGELFFGEGSRLTVL.